This T cell receptor beta chain stems from a study of cytomegalovirus exposure and HLA in healthy donors. On this clone: What it binds is unknown.

The CDR3 is 11 amino acids. The V end lost 9 bases, the J end lost 9 bases, and 12 bases lay between the germline ends. Germline CDR1 SNHLY, CDR2 FYNNEI. Points from the study as a whole: A later analysis appeared to link common viral pathogens to several of the most significant clusters.

PCR used 60 Vbeta primers and 13 Jbeta primers. TCRdb's copy holds only in-frame clones and misses some; the assay was immunoSEQ multiplex PCR. The table has 99,000 or so clones, over 9% seen once; the top ten hold 5.8%. This TCR was sampled from a man in his forties in good health and CMV-seropositive. This rearrangement joins TRBV2 to TRBJ2-1; D gene uncertain. Material: PBMCs. CDR3 loop: CASSRSIEQFF. As DNA, the CDR3 is TGTGCCAGTTCGAGGTCGATTGAGCAGTTCTTC. The whole variable domain, remainder taken from reference TRBV2 and TRBJ2-1, is EPEVTQTPSHQVTQMGQEVILRCVPISNHLYFYWYRQILGQKVEFLVSFYNNEISEKSEIFDDQFSVERPDGSNFTLKIRSTKLEDSAMYFCASSRSIEQFFGPGTRLTVL.